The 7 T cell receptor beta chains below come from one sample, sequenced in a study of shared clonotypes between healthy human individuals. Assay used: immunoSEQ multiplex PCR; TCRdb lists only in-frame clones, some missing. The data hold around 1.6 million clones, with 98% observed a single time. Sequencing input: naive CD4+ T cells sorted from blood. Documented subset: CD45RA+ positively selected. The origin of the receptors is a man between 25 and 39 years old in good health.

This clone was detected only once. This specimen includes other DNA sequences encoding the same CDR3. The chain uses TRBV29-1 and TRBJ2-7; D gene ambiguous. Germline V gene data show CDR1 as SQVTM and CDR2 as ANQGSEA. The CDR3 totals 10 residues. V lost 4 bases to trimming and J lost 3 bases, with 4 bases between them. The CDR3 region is CSVADYEQYF. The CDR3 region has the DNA TGCAGCGTTGCCGACTACGAGCAGTACTTC.

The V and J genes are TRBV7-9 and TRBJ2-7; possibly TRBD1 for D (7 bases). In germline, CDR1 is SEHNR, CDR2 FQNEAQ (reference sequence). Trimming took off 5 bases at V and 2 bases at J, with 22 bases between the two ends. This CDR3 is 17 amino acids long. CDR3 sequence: CASSPHWTAGGTYEQYF. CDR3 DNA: TGTGCCAGCAGCCCCCACTGGACGGCAGGGGGGACCTACGAGCAGTACTTC.

Here the CDR3 reads CASSPTGGETQYF. The CDR3 nucleotides read TGTGCCAGCAGCCCTACCGGAGGGGAGACCCAGTACTTC. The chain couples TRBV11-2 to TRBJ2-5; D is possibly TRBD2 (6 bases). The germline V and J ends were trimmed by 5 bases and 5 bases, with 12 bases remaining between them. The CDR3 sequence is 13 residues long. Germline V gene data show CDR1 as SGHAT and CDR2 as FQNNGV.

DNA for the CDR3: TGTGCCTGGAGTGTATGGACACCCAACCAAGAGACCCAGTACTTC. Translated: CAWSVWTPNQETQYF. The chain joins TRBV30 to TRBJ2-5; possibly TRBD1 for D (5 bases). The CDR3 consists of 15 residues. V shed 0 bases and J shed 0 bases, with 11 bases lying between them. Germline V lookup: CDR1 GTSNPN, CDR2 SVGIG (reference sequence).

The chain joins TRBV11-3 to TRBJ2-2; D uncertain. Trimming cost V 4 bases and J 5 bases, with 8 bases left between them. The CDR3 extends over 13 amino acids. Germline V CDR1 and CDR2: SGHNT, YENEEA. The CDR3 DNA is TGTGCCAGCAGCTCCGGACCAACCGGGGAGCTGTTTTTT. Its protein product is CASSSGPTGELFF.

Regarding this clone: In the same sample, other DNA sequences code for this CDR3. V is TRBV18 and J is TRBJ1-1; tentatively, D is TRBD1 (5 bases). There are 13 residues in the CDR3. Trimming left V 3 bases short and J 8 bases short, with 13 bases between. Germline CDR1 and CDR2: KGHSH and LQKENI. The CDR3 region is CASSPLVGGEAFF. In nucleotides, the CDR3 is TGTGCCAGCTCACCGTTAGTTGGGGGAGAAGCTTTCTTT.

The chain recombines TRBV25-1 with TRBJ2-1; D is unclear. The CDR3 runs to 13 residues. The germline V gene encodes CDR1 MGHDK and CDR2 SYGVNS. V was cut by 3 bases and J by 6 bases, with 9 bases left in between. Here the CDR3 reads CASSDDIPNEQFF. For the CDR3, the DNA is TGTGCCAGCAGTGATGATATCCCCAATGAGCAGTTCTTC.